This T cell receptor (beta chain) stems from a study of vaccination and CD4 T cells after COVID-19. Treatment noted: 10-day PBMC culture with coronavirus spike peptide pools or control peptides (ViraFEST assay). In the ViraFEST assay, peptide-pool expansion preceded TCR sequencing of expanded clonotypes. Scientists ran DNA taken from cultured CD4+ T cells through the Oncomine TCR Beta short-read assay for sequencing. Via MiXCR, TCRdb re-called the PCR reads, giving one row per CDR3 protein. The sample shows 22,000 or so distinct CDR3 sequences, around half of them seen only once. There are 11 residues in the CDR3. The ends were cut back, 2 bases at V and 5 bases at J, with 4 bases in the middle. The germline V gene has CDR1 DFQATT and CDR2 SNEGSKA (reference sequence). Study results and caveats: Median counts of SARS-CoV-2-reactive clonotypes increased from around 20 to 38; this difference was not significant.

As to this clonotype: Its specificity is not known.

This sequence joins TRBV20-1 and TRBJ2-1; D is uncertain. The sample comprised CD4+ T cells from blood, cultured in vitro. The sequence came from a human donor who had recovered from COVID-19. CDR3 coding DNA: TGCAGTGCTAGACTGAACAATGAGCAGTTCTTC. This gives the protein CSARLNNEQFF.